These 28 T cell receptor beta chains were all obtained from the same sample, sequenced in a study of shared clonotypes between healthy human individuals. This table comes from immunoSEQ multiplex PCR, and its TCRdb copy is limited to in-frame clones, with some not included. The sample has 2.3 million or so clones, approximately 95% seen once. The sample taken for sequencing was naive CD4+ T cells from PBMCs. Subset: CD45RA+ positively selected. These receptors were collected from a man between 18 and 35 years old in good health. Some clones in this sample may be carry-over from other donors' samples.

The rearrangement uses TRBV5-1 and TRBJ2-1, with D uncertain. Germline-derived CDR1 and CDR2 are SGHRS and YFSETQ. The CDR3 has 13 residues. The germline V and J ends were trimmed by 1 base and 4 bases, with 6 bases remaining between them. CDR3 bases: TGCGCCAGCAGCTTGACTTTGTACAATGAGCAGTTCTTC. As protein: CASSLTLYNEQFF.

The rearrangement links TRBV18 to TRBJ2-3; D is unresolved. This CDR3 contains 13 residues. V lost 3 bases and J 5 bases, leaving 9 bases between the germline ends. Per germline, CDR1 KGHSH and CDR2 LQKENI. CDR3 in amino acids: CASSPYTEDTQYF. CDR3 DNA sequence: TGTGCCAGCTCACCCTACACAGAAGATACGCAGTATTTT.

The chain employs TRBV28 and TRBJ1-4; TRBD1 matches at 8 bases. This CDR3 is 16 amino acids long. J gave up 10 bases and V 6 bases, and 16 bases lay outside the gene matches. From germline, CDR1 is MDHEN and CDR2 SYDVKM. The CDR3 DNA reads TGTGCCAGCAGCTCGGCAGGGGGCGCATGGCCGGGAAAACTGTTTTTT. Translated: CASSSAGGAWPGKLFF.

The rearrangement uses TRBV21-1 and TRBJ1-5. TRBV21-1 is a listed pseudogene. The CDR3 is 19 amino acids. The chain's CDR3 is CASTSGLRAQLYEEQPQHF. In nucleotides, the CDR3 is TGTGCCAGCACCTCGGGGCTCAGGGCCCAGCTCTATGAGGAACAGCCCCAGCATTTT.

V is TRBV25-1 and J is TRBJ1-2, with unresolved D. The V end lost 4 bases, the J end lost 0 bases, and 18 bases lay between the germline ends. CDR1 is MGHDK and CDR2 is SYGVNS in the germline V gene. The CDR3 is 17 amino acids. The CDR3, as DNA: TGTGCCAGCAGTGTCTCAACACCCGGTGCATCTAACTATGGCTACACCTTC. Translated: CASSVSTPGASNYGYTF.

This CDR3 reads CASSLQALRSEKLFF. The CDR3 DNA reads TGCGCCAGCAGTCTTCAGGCCCTACGGAGTGAAAAACTGTTTTTT. This sequence joins TRBV5-1 and TRBJ1-4; D is undetermined. Germline values: CDR1 SGHRS, CDR2 YFSETQ. The length of the CDR3 is 15 residues. V lost 5 bases and J lost 7, with 18 bases in between.

The chain has TRBV11-2 and TRBJ2-2; no firm D call. This CDR3 region has 15 residues. The germline CDR1 and CDR2 sequences are SGHAT and FQNNGV. Trimming cost V 2 bases and J 3 bases, with 10 bases left between them. The CDR3: CASSLILGDTGELFF. The CDR3 coding sequence is TGTGCCAGCAGCTTAATCCTTGGGGACACCGGGGAGCTGTTTTTT. The full variable domain, in which reference TRBV11-2 and TRBJ2-2 provide the parts outside the CDR3, is EAGVAQSPRYKIIEKRQSVAFWCNPISGHATLYWYQQILGQGPKLLIQFQNNGVVDDSQLPKDRFSAERLKGVDSTLKIQPAKLEDSAVYLCASSLILGDTGELFFGEGSRLTVL.

A word on this clone: One end of the junction is discordant with germline, which a read error may explain. This chain's CDR3 is CVSGESAPGGAFF. DNA of the CDR3: TGCGTCAGCGGAGAAAGTGCCCCTGGGGGGGCTTTCTTT. The gene calls are TRBV4-3 and TRBJ1-1; TRBD1 might be the D (5 bases). This CDR3 spans 13 amino acids. CDR1 and CDR2 from the germline V gene are LGHNA and YSLEER.

Details on this clone: This CDR3 is also generated by other DNA sequences in the sample. The V call is TRBV18, the J call TRBJ2-1, with D tentatively TRBD2 (6 bases). The V end lost 6 bases, the J end lost 8 bases, and 11 bases lay between the germline ends. CDR3 length: 12 residues. Germline V CDR1 and CDR2: KGHSH, LQKENI. The CDR3 spells CASSPTGDEQFF. CDR3 sequence (DNA): TGTGCCAGCTCCCCGACGGGGGATGAGCAGTTCTTC.

V gene TRBV19 combines with J gene TRBJ2-1; D could derive from TRBD1 or TRBD2 (6 bases each). Germline CDR1 is LNHDA and CDR2 is SQIVND (reference sequence). The CDR3 length is 18 residues. V dropped 5 bases and J dropped 7 bases, with 27 bases sitting between them. The CDR3 bases are TGTGCCAGTAGTCAAGCCGGTCGGGGGCCCCATCAAAGGAATGAGCAGTTCTTC. Translating gives CASSQAGRGPHQRNEQFF.

The chain employs TRBV7-2 and TRBJ1-5, with D perhaps matching TRBD1 (5 bases). V gave up 2 bases and J gave up 3 bases, with 8 bases separating them. The CDR3 consists of 14 residues. CDR1 is SGHTA, CDR2 FQGNSA, per germline. The CDR3 here is CASSLRGPNQPQHF. CDR3 in DNA: TGTGCCAGCAGCTTAAGGGGACCCAATCAGCCCCAGCATTTT.

V and J are TRBV28 and TRBJ2-1; D unclear. The CDR3 runs to 14 residues. V lost 7 bases to trimming and J lost 7 bases, with 17 bases between them. Per the germline V gene, CDR1 is MDHEN and CDR2 is SYDVKM. This CDR3 is CASNSPGLLNEQFF. The CDR3 nucleotides read TGTGCCAGCAATTCCCCCGGGCTTTTGAATGAGCAGTTCTTC. Based on the CDR3 plus reference TRBV28 and TRBJ2-1, the full variable domain is DVKVTQSSRYLVKRTGEKVFLECVQDMDHENMFWYRQDPGLGLRLIYFSYDVKMKEKGDIPEGYSVSREKKERFSLILESASTNQTSMYLCASNSPGLLNEQFFGPGTRLTVL.

This rearrangement joins TRBV4-2 to TRBJ1-2, with D possibly matching TRBD1 (6 bases). Deletions cut 0 bases from V and 0 bases from J, with 20 bases between. The CDR3 has 19 residues. Germline V gives CDR1 LGHNA, CDR2 YNFKEQ. CDR3 sequence: CASSQDRWGQGTTNYGYTF. The CDR3 nucleotides read TGTGCCAGCAGCCAAGATCGTTGGGGCCAGGGGACAACTAACTATGGCTACACCTTC.

V is TRBV18 and J is TRBJ2-2; D tentatively reads TRBD1 or TRBD2 (5 bases each). CDR3 size: 16 residues. The germline CDR1 and CDR2 sequences are KGHSH and LQKENI. V was cut by 2 bases and J by 4 bases, with 14 bases left in between. CDR3 DNA sequence: TGTGCCAGCTCACCAACCGGGGCCGAAGGCACCGGGGAGCTGTTTTTT. Amino acids: CASSPTGAEGTGELFF. Filled out from reference TRBV18 and TRBJ2-2, the complete variable domain reads NAGVMQNPRHLVRRRGQEARLRCSPMKGHSHVYWYRQLPEEGLKFMVYLQKENIIDESGMPKERFSAEFPKEGPSILRIQQVVRGDSAAYFCASSPTGAEGTGELFFGEGSRLTVL.

The rearrangement joins TRBV6-5 to TRBJ1-4, with TRBD1 matching 9 bases. The CDR3 totals 14 residues. Germline CDR1 reads MNHEY; CDR2 reads SVGAGI. V lost 7 bases to trimming and J lost 4 bases; unmatched junction nucleotides: 4. CDR3 loop: CASTRGQGNEKLFF. In DNA form, the CDR3 reads TGTGCCAGCACCAGGGGACAGGGTAATGAAAAACTGTTTTTT.

This sequence joins TRBV28 and TRBJ2-3; the match to TRBD1 covers 9 bases. The J segment lost 4 bases and the V segment lost 1 base, leaving 3 bases of the junction unmatched. The CDR3 contains 15 residues. Germline V gene lookup returns CDR1 MDHEN and CDR2 SYDVKM. The CDR3 region has the DNA TGTGCCAGCAGTTTATATGGACAGGGGCCAGATACGCAGTATTTT. Its translation: CASSLYGQGPDTQYF.

The chain links TRBV9 to TRBJ1-1, with D hard to call. Deletions cut 6 bases from V and 0 bases from J, with 9 bases between. The length of the CDR3 is 13 residues. Looked up from germline, CDR1 is SGDLS and CDR2 is YYNGEE. CDR3 DNA sequence: TGTGCCAGCAACCGGATCTTGAACACTGAAGCTTTCTTT. It is translated as CASNRILNTEAFF.

CDR3 in DNA: TGTGCCAGCAGCATCTATACAACTGGAAACACCATATATTTT. Encoded protein: CASSIYTTGNTIYF. The V call is TRBV11-2, the J call TRBJ1-3; no clear D. The CDR3 extends over 14 amino acids. Germline V lookup: CDR1 SGHAT, CDR2 FQNNGV. The V end lost 5 bases, the J end lost 2 bases, and 10 bases lay between the germline ends. Full variable domain (missing parts from reference TRBV11-2 and TRBJ1-3): EAGVAQSPRYKIIEKRQSVAFWCNPISGHATLYWYQQILGQGPKLLIQFQNNGVVDDSQLPKDRFSAERLKGVDSTLKIQPAKLEDSAVYLCASSIYTTGNTIYFGEGSWLTVV.

J is TRBJ2-2 and V is TRBV5-1; 15 positions match TRBD2. V was pared by 2 bases and J by 3 bases, with 5 bases of the junction left unmatched. CDR1 is SGHRS, CDR2 YFSETQ, per germline. This CDR3 has 18 residues. The CDR3, as DNA: TGCGCCAGCAGCTTTGGGGGACTAGCGGGAGGTCACACCGGGGAGCTGTTTTTT. As protein: CASSFGGLAGGHTGELFF.

J is TRBJ2-1 and V is TRBV5-1, with TRBD1 identical over 7 bases. CDR1 and CDR2 (germline): SGHRS, YFSETQ. V lost 6 bases, J lost 3 bases, and 6 bases stayed unmatched. This CDR3 has 14 residues. The CDR3 reads CASIGDSLYNEQFF. DNA of the CDR3: TGCGCCAGCATCGGGGACAGCCTCTACAATGAGCAGTTCTTC.

This sequence joins TRBV2 and TRBJ2-1, with 8 nucleotides matching TRBD2. V lost 8 bases, J lost 2 bases, and 8 bases stayed unmatched. The CDR3 loop spans 15 amino acids. Germline V CDR1 and CDR2: SNHLY, FYNNEI. CDR3 protein: CASSKSGSPYNEQFF. The CDR3 region has the DNA TGTGCCAGCTCAAAGAGCGGGAGCCCCTACAATGAGCAGTTCTTC.

The V gene is TRBV6-5, the J gene TRBJ2-7; D possibly uses TRBD1 or TRBD2 (5 bases each). The CDR3 consists of 15 residues. The V end was cut by 1 base, the J end by 1 base, with 11 bases between. Germline assignment: CDR1 MNHEY and CDR2 SVGAGI. CDR3 in amino acids: CASSYWAGSSYEQYF. The CDR3 DNA reads TGTGCCAGCAGTTACTGGGCAGGGAGTTCCTACGAGCAGTACTTC.

Worth noting for this clone: The sample carries other DNA sequences with the same CDR3. This chain connects TRBV5-1 to TRBJ1-1, with 7 bases matching TRBD1. This CDR3 spans 14 amino acids. The V gene end was trimmed by 1 base and the J gene end by 2 bases; junction bases not matched to a gene: 2. Germline-derived CDR1 and CDR2 are SGHRS and YFSETQ. DNA for the CDR3: TGCGCCAGCAGCTTGACAGGGGCCAACACTGAAGCTTTCTTT. This translates into CASSLTGANTEAFF. The full variable domain, in which reference TRBV5-1 and TRBJ1-1 provide the parts outside the CDR3, is KAGVTQTPRYLIKTRGQQVTLSCSPISGHRSVSWYQQTPGQGLQFLFEYFSETQRNKGNFPGRFSGRQFSNSRSEMNVSTLELGDSALYLCASSLTGANTEAFFGQGTRLTVV.

The chain couples TRBV14 to TRBJ2-5, with D possibly called TRBD1 or TRBD2 (5 bases each). CDR3 length equals 15 residues. Germline V CDR1 and CDR2: SGHDN, FVKESK. V was clipped by 3 bases and J by 3 bases, with 14 bases between them. In DNA, the CDR3 is TGTGCCAGCAGCCATAGGTGGGGGTATAAAGAGACCCAGTACTTC. Translating it yields CASSHRWGYKETQYF.

In this sample, this clone turned up once. The chain joins TRBV5-1 to TRBJ1-2; 9 bases map to TRBD1. Germline V gene sequence: CDR1 SGHRS, CDR2 YFSETQ. CDR3 size: 13 residues. With V trimmed by 4 bases and J by 7 bases, 5 bases remained unmatched. CDR3 coding DNA: TGCGCCAGCAGCCCGACAGGGGGAGTTGGCTACACCTTC. This encodes CASSPTGGVGYTF.

The genes are TRBV7-3 and TRBJ2-3, with TRBD2 as a possible D gene (6 bases). The V gene's germline CDR1 is SGHTA and CDR2 FQGTGA. The CDR3 spans 16 residues. Trimming pared 3 bases from V and 6 bases from J, leaving 19 bases between. The CDR3 loop is CASSFSTSPNGDTQYF. CDR3 nucleotide sequence: TGTGCCAGCAGCTTCTCGACTAGTCCCAATGGGGATACGCAGTATTTT. Drawing the rest from reference TRBV7-3 and TRBJ2-3, the complete variable domain is GAGVSQTPSNKVTEKGKYVELRCDPISGHTALYWYRQSLGQGPEFLIYFQGTGAADDSGLPNDRFFAVRPEGSVSTLKIQRTERGDSAVYLCASSFSTSPNGDTQYFGPGTRLTVL.

In DNA form, the CDR3 reads TGCGCCAGCAGCGACGGACAGACCCGAGAGACCCAGTACTTC. This gives the protein CASSDGQTRETQYF. This sequence joins TRBV5-1 and TRBJ2-5; a weak D match, TRBD1 (6 bases). CDR1 SGHRS and CDR2 YFSETQ come from the germline V gene. This CDR3 is built from 14 residues. V was trimmed by 4 bases and J by 4 bases, leaving 14 bases between them.

V usage is TRBV2 and J usage is TRBJ1-6, with a weak D call TRBD1 (5 bases). In germline, CDR1 is SNHLY, CDR2 FYNNEI. The CDR3 is 11 residues long. Trimming removed 5 bases at V and 17 bases at J, with 13 bases between. Written as DNA, the CDR3 is TGTGCCAGCAGTTTAGACAGAAGTTTCCACTTT. Translating gives CASSLDRSFHF.